This T cell receptor (beta chain) is from a study of blood T cell repertoires in COVID-19. Study details: The cDNA or gDNA used as material had been derived from T cells, B-cell-depleted T cells, or PBMCs.

The data were produced by immunoSEQ multiplex PCR, yet TCRdb's version contains in-frame clones alone and is incomplete. The sample contains 360,000 or so clones, roughly 86% of which appear only once. V trimming: 0 bases; J trimming: 7 bases; junction bases outside the gene matches: 9. Germline CDR1 is SGDLS and CDR2 is YYNGEE. CDR3 size: 15 residues. Living in 24 US areas, the participants were between roughly 18 and 95 years of age. Cohorts were assigned according to the clinical history that participants reported. No more than 2 weeks before study entry, exposed participants had met a case of COVID-19.

The sample consisted of PBMCs or T cells enriched from blood (not recorded which). This receptor was obtained from a woman in her thirties who had been exposed to COVID-19. The chain is built from TRBV9 and TRBJ2-7; TRBD1 aligns across 8 bases. The DNA of the CDR3 is TGTGCCAGCAGCGTAGCTGCGCAGGGGGCAGGGGAGCAGTACTTC. Encoded protein: CASSVAAQGAGEQYF.